This is a list of T cell receptor beta chains from one sample in a study of T cell repertoires in ileal Crohn's disease. This table comes from immunoSEQ multiplex PCR, and its TCRdb copy is limited to in-frame clones, with some not included. The table lists 17,000 or so clones, around 90% of them singletons. Sequencing input: ileal tissue. Receptors were obtained from an adult with Crohn's disease. Each CDR3 is given with its conserved first and last residue. The D gene is left open where the match is weak. The size field is filled for only some rows; it gives once, few, many or a size class.

.,.,TRBV6-4,TRBJ2-2,CASSARTRGTGELFF,TGTGCCAGCAGTGCCCGGACTAGGGGGACCGGGGAGCTGTTTTTT
.,.,TRBV4-1,TRBJ1-3,CASSQGDIPGNTIYF,TGCGCCAGCAGCCAAGGAGACATACCTGGAAACACCATATATTTT
few,.,TRBV19,TRBJ1-1,CASSIGLGREAFF,TGTGCCAGTAGTATAGGTCTAGGGAGAGAAGCTTTCTTT
.,.,TRBV18,TRBJ2-1,CASSLRQGGEQFF,TGTGCCAGCTCACTGCGACAGGGAGGTGAGCAGTTCTTC
.,.,TRBV5-1,TRBJ1-5,CASSLESPNQPQHF,TGCGCCAGCAGCTTGGAATCCCCAAATCAGCCCCAGCATTTT
.,.,TRBV29-1,TRBJ2-5,CSATRQIQETQYF,TGCAGCGCCACCCGACAGATACAAGAGACCCAGTACTTC
.,.,TRBV5-6,TRBJ1-2,CASSLQIDYGYTF,TGTGCCAGCAGCTTGCAGATTGACTATGGCTACACCTTC
.,TRBD1,TRBV29-1,TRBJ1-3,CSVEGLEEDRAGNTIYF,TGCAGCGTTGAGGGCCTGGAGGAGGACAGGGCTGGAAACACCATATATTTT
.,TRBD2,TRBV28,TRBJ2-5,CASSRLAGGQETQYF,TGTGCCAGCAGTAGACTAGCGGGAGGGCAAGAGACCCAGTACTTC
.,.,TRBV7-8,TRBJ2-3,CASSLDRAKATDTQYF,TGTGCCAGCAGCTTAGACAGGGCCAAGGCCACAGATACGCAGTATTTT
.,.,TRBV28,TRBJ2-7,CASITGTDEQYF,TGTGCCAGCATAACAGGGACCGACGAGCAGTACTTC
.,TRBD2,TRBV7-3,TRBJ2-1,CASSSPGSGAYNEQFF,TGTGCCAGCAGCTCCCCGGGTAGCGGGGCCTACAATGAGCAGTTCTTC
.,.,TRBV28,TRBJ2-7,CASSSEGSQGGYEQYF,TGTGCCAGCAGTTCCGAGGGCAGTCAAGGAGGCTACGAGCAGTACTTC
.,TRBD1,TRBV5-1,TRBJ2-5,CASSLGGTGGEETQYF,TGCGCCAGCAGCTTGGGGGGTACAGGGGGCGAGGAGACCCAGTACTTC
.,.,TRBV2,TRBJ1-2,CASSEQGNGYTF,TGTGCCAGCAGTGAACAGGGGAATGGCTACACCTTC
once,.,TRBV6-4,TRBJ2-6,CASSDGGVSGANVLTF,TGTGCCAGCAGTGACGGAGGGGTCTCTGGGGCCAACGTCCTGACTTTC
.,.,TRBV7-9,TRBJ2-1,CASSLSVSLFF,TGTGCCAGCAGCTTATCCGTTAGCCTGTTCTTC
.,.,TRBV7-8,TRBJ2-7,CASSLDRSYEQYF,TGTGCCAGCAGCCTTGACAGGAGCTACGAGCAGTACTTC
.,TRBD1,TRBV5-4,TRBJ2-7,CASSTGTGLDEQYF,TGTGCCAGCAGCACCGGGACAGGGTTGGACGAGCAGTACTTC
.,.,TRBV9,TRBJ1-2,CASSVGQVDNYGYTF,TGTGCCAGCAGCGTAGGGCAGGTTGATAACTATGGCTACACCTTC
once,TRBD2,TRBV9,TRBJ2-7,CASSVAGQAGLAGEQYF,TGTGCCAGCAGCGTAGCGGGACAGGCGGGACTAGCGGGCGAGCAGTACTTC
.,TRBD2,TRBV27,TRBJ2-2,CAAREGDLGELFF,TGTGCAGCACGGGAGGGGGACCTCGGGGAGCTGTTTTTT
.,TRBD2,TRBV28,TRBJ2-7,CASSRLGLAGVNEQYF,TGTGCCAGCAGCCGCCTAGGACTAGCGGGAGTTAACGAGCAGTACTTC
.,TRBD1,TRBV2,TRBJ2-7,CASSEGQVGYEQYF,TGTGCCAGCAGTGAGGGACAGGTCGGGTACGAGCAGTACTTC
few,TRBD2,TRBV14,TRBJ2-1,CASSQSGLAVYNEQFF,TGTGCCAGCAGTCAGAGCGGACTAGCGGTTTACAATGAGCAGTTCTTC
once,TRBD1,TRBV5-4,TRBJ2-6,CASSRDRAGANVLTF,TGTGCCAGCAGCAGGGACAGGGCTGGGGCCAACGTCCTGACTTTC
.,TRBD1,TRBV27,TRBJ1-6,CASNYRGRSSPLHF,TGTGCCAGCAATTACAGGGGAAGGAGTTCACCCCTCCACTTT
.,.,TRBV28,TRBJ2-7,CASSSPWGGPRGEQYF,TGTGCCAGCAGTTCTCCTTGGGGAGGGCCGAGGGGGGAGCAGTACTTC
.,TRBD2,TRBV6-7,TRBJ2-3,CASTHSGRGGDTQYF,TGTGCCAGCACCCATAGCGGGAGGGGGGGAGATACGCAGTATTTT
.,.,TRBV7-2,TRBJ2-6,CASGSYSGANVLTF,TGTGCCAGCGGCAGTTACTCTGGGGCCAACGTCCTGACTTTC
.,.,TRBV5-5,TRBJ2-7,CASSPHRAYEQYF,TGTGCCAGCAGCCCCCATCGAGCCTACGAGCAGTACTTC